This entry features one T cell receptor beta chain sequence. Its antigen remains unidentified. Time point denoted: late sampling 161 to 241 days after vaccination in a few convalescent patients. Treatment noted: roughly 10-day PBMC culture with coronavirus spike peptide pools or control peptides (ViraFEST assay). The CDR3 is 12 residues long. Germline V lookup: CDR1 DFQATT, CDR2 SNEGSKA (reference sequence). V was pared by 6 bases and J by 5 bases, with 11 bases between. The record originates from a study of vaccination and CD4 T cells after COVID-19. Study at large: Stimulation used overlapping spike peptides from SARS-CoV-2, HCoV-NL63, HCoV-OC43 and HCoV-229E.

The study sequenced cultured CD4+ T cell DNA using the Oncomine TCR Beta short-read assay. Genomic DNA was drawn out of CD4+ T cells grown in culture. A single record per CDR3 protein comes from TCRdb applying MiXCR to the PCR reads. The sample records approximately 22,000 distinct CDR3 sequences, 30% to 45% being singletons. Whole-study findings and limits: Convalescent patients were relatively few, and early post-infection timepoints were missing.

This TCR was sampled from a human donor who had recovered from COVID-19. This chain links TRBV20-1 with TRBJ1-5, with D uncertain. The material was CD4+ T cells from blood, cultured in vitro, obtained about 7 months after SARS-CoV-2 vaccination. The CDR3 reads CSARRSDQPQHF. CDR3 in DNA: TGCAGTGCCAGGCGATCCGATCAGCCCCAGCATTTT.